This TCR beta chain was recorded in a study of neoadjuvant nivolumab and ipilimumab in lung cancer. Libraries were prepared by immunoSEQ multiplex PCR; TCRdb keeps only in-frame clonotypes and omits some of them. Of 40,000 or so clones listed, about 91% were seen once; the top ten hold 2.5% to 3.5%. Findings and limits, study-wide: A small number of samples were TCR sequenced.

J was trimmed by 1 base and V by 6 bases; bases with no gene match: 0. CDR1 is MNHEY, CDR2 SMNVEV, per germline (reference sequence). The CDR3 runs 14 residues. To note about this clone: The antigen is unknown.

V usage is TRBV27 and J usage is TRBJ2-2; 9 nucleotides match TRBD1. This receptor was obtained from an adult with non-small cell lung cancer. This material consisted of peripheral blood, taken before neoadjuvant nivolumab, alone or with ipilimumab. In DNA form, the CDR3 reads TGTGCCAGCAGGACAGGGGGGAACACCGGGGAGCTGTTTTTT. Amino acid sequence: CASRTGGNTGELFF.